The 27 T cell receptor beta chains below come from one sample, sequenced in a study of T-cell memory formation after mild COVID-19. TCRdb processed the 5' RACE reads anew with MiXCR; each CDR3 protein has one entry. The repertoire holds hundreds of thousands of distinct CDR3 sequences, with 16% as singletons. The sequencing sample was made of PBMCs or a T cell subset sorted from them (not recorded which). The receptors derive from a man aged 18 to 30 who had mild COVID-19 (a few samples of this study predate the infection). Cell type and time point are not known.

The CDR3 DNA sequence: TGTGCCAGCAGCCAGGGGGCCAATCAGCCCCAGCATTTT. Its protein product is CASSQGANQPQHF. V is TRBV6-4 and J is TRBJ1-5; 8 nucleotides align to TRBD1. Germline assignment: CDR1 MRHNA and CDR2 SNTAGT. This CDR3 spans 13 amino acids. The ends lost 6 bases at V and 3 bases at J; junction bases unmatched: 1.

This chain joins TRBV6-6 and TRBJ2-2; tentative D call: TRBD2 (6 bases). The CDR3 is 15 residues long. The germline V and J ends were trimmed by 1 base and 2 bases, with 8 bases remaining between them. CDR1 is MNHNY, CDR2 SVGAGI, per germline (reference sequence). In DNA, the CDR3 is TGTGCCAGCAGTTACTGGACTACTAACACCGGGGAGCTGTTTTTT. Translated: CASSYWTTNTGELFF.

This chain links TRBV24-1 with TRBJ1-2; perhaps TRBD1 as D (5 bases). V lost 0 bases to trimming and J lost 6 bases, with 13 bases between them. The CDR3 extends over 15 amino acids. Germline CDR1 reads KGHDR; CDR2 reads SFDVKD. CDR3 bases: TGTGCCACCAGTGATTTGAGCGGGGGAGTGAATGGCTACACCTTC. It yields the protein CATSDLSGGVNGYTF.

The gene calls are TRBV7-2 and TRBJ1-1; D is unclear. V lost 1 base and J lost 2, with 8 bases in between. The CDR3 length is 14 residues. CDR1 SGHTA and CDR2 FQGNSA come from the germline V gene. The CDR3 here is CASSLGRFNTEAFF. The CDR3 DNA reads as TGTGCCAGCAGCTTAGGTCGATTTAACACTGAAGCTTTCTTT.

The chain uses TRBV4-1 and TRBJ2-1; weak D call: TRBD2 (6 bases). V shed 0 bases and J shed 10 bases, with 13 bases lying between them. Germline CDR1 and CDR2: MGHRA and YSYEKL. The CDR3 extends over 14 amino acids. Here the CDR3 DNA reads TGCGCCAGCAGCCAAGATGGGGGGACGGGAGAGCAGTTCTTC. The encoded protein is CASSQDGGTGEQFF.

The rearrangement joins TRBV20-1 to TRBJ2-1, with 8 bases matching TRBD1. The ends lost 6 bases at V and 6 bases at J; junction bases unmatched: 10. The CDR3 has 14 residues. Germline-derived CDR1 and CDR2 are DFQATT and SNEGSKA (reference sequence). The CDR3 loop reads CSAMTGEWPNEQFF. The CDR3 DNA sequence: TGCAGTGCAATGACAGGGGAATGGCCCAATGAGCAGTTCTTC.

This clonotype has a handful of counts. The rearrangement joins TRBV7-6 to TRBJ2-5; unclear D gene. From germline, CDR1 is SGHVS and CDR2 FNYEAQ. Between the trimmed V and J ends, which lost 1 base and 7 bases, there was a span of 7 bases. The CDR3 loop spans 12 amino acids. The CDR3 sequence: CASSLVVATQYF. CDR3 nucleotide sequence: TGTGCCAGCAGCTTAGTTGTGGCGACCCAGTACTTC.

This clonotype was counted a few times. At one end, the junction sequence differs from germline, possibly due to a read error. Written as DNA, the CDR3 is TGCCTCGACGATGGACGAAGCACAGATACGCAGTATTTT. It codes for CLDDGRSTDTQYF. V usage is TRBV14 and J usage is TRBJ2-3, with D uncertain. The germline CDR1 and CDR2 sequences are SGHDN and FVKESK. The CDR3 covers 13 residues.

This rearrangement joins TRBV3-1 to TRBJ1-1; 8 bases match TRBD1. Germline CDR1 reads LGHDT; CDR2 reads YNNKEL (reference sequence). This CDR3 is built from 16 residues. Losses at the gene ends were 3 bases for V and 5 bases for J; bases not matched to a gene: 11. DNA of the CDR3: TGTGCCAGCAGCCAGGGGACTAGGACAGGGAAAACTGAAGCTTTCTTT. It yields the protein CASSQGTRTGKTEAFF. Complete variable domain (other parts from reference TRBV3-1 and TRBJ1-1): DTAVSQTPKYLVTQMGNDKSIKCEQNLGHDTMYWYKQDSKKFLKIMFSYNNKELIINETVPNRFSPKSPDKAHLNLHINSLELGDSAVYFCASSQGTRTGKTEAFFGQGTRLTVV.

This clonotype was seen a few times. J is TRBJ2-1 and V is TRBV20-1; tentatively, D is TRBD1 or TRBD2 (5 bases each). Germline CDR1 and CDR2: DFQATT and SNEGSKA (reference sequence). CDR3 length: 14 amino acids. V shed 6 bases and J shed 3 bases, with 15 bases lying between them. Here the CDR3 reads CSATGTPNYNEQFF. The CDR3 DNA is TGCAGTGCGACCGGGACCCCGAACTACAATGAGCAGTTCTTC.

This clonotype has more than one count but fewer than ten. The chain has TRBV4-1 and TRBJ2-7; D ambiguous. Trimming removed 4 bases from V and 3 bases from J, with 10 bases in between. The germline V gene has CDR1 MGHRA and CDR2 YSYEKL. The CDR3 has 13 amino acids. Here the CDR3 reads CASSRTPFYEQYF. The CDR3, as DNA: TGCGCCAGCAGCCGAACACCGTTCTACGAGCAGTACTTC.

The chain has TRBV5-1 and TRBJ2-5; unclear D gene. Germline CDR1 SGHRS, CDR2 YFSETQ. V was clipped by 2 bases and J by 5 bases, with 16 bases between them. The CDR3 runs 15 residues. The CDR3 DNA reads as TGCGCCAGCAGCTTAGGATCTTCCGGACCGGAGACCCAGTACTTC. Translating it yields CASSLGSSGPETQYF. The whole variable domain, filled in from reference TRBV5-1 and TRBJ2-5, reads KAGVTQTPRYLIKTRGQQVTLSCSPISGHRSVSWYQQTPGQGLQFLFEYFSETQRNKGNFPGRFSGRQFSNSRSEMNVSTLELGDSALYLCASSLGSSGPETQYFGPGTRLLVL.

In its sample, this clonotype was seen a few times. The chain employs TRBV12-3 or TRBV12-4 and TRBJ1-2; 8 bases are a match to TRBD1. The CDR3 loop spans 12 amino acids. With 6 bases clipped from V and 10 bases from J, the junction kept 7 bases outside the gene matches. The CDR3 is CASSLGQVDYTF. The CDR3 DNA is TGTGCCAGCAGCCTGGGACAGGTAGACTACACCTTC.

The sample holds a few counts of this clonotype. The chain recombines TRBV19 with TRBJ1-2, with D uncertain. The V end lost 2 bases, the J end lost 5 bases, and 6 bases lay between the germline ends. Germline-derived CDR1 and CDR2 are LNHDA and SQIVND (reference sequence). CDR3 length: 12 amino acids. The CDR3 is CASSISGYGYTF. In DNA form, the CDR3 reads TGTGCCAGTAGTATAAGTGGGTATGGCTACACCTTC.

This clonotype was seen a handful of times. The chain carries TRBV7-3 and TRBJ2-5, with D maybe TRBD1 (5 bases). Germline CDR1 is SGHTA and CDR2 is FQGTGA. Trimming pared 3 bases from V and 1 base from J, leaving 12 bases between. CDR3 length: 15 amino acids. CDR3: CASSLGPNLQETQYF. CDR3 nucleotide sequence: TGTGCCAGCAGCTTGGGGCCAAACCTCCAAGAGACCCAGTACTTC.

The chain carries TRBV5-1 and TRBJ1-2, with TRBD1 matching 7 bases. The CDR3 covers 14 residues. V was clipped by 0 bases and J by 7 bases; unmatched bases: 6. Germline CDR1 and CDR2: SGHRS and YFSETQ. The CDR3 DNA follows: TGCGCCAGCAGCTTGGAAGGGGGCGCAAGTGGCTACACCTTC. Protein product: CASSLEGGASGYTF.

There are a few counts of this clonotype. This chain connects TRBV20-1 to TRBJ1-4, with D tentatively TRBD1 (5 bases). The CDR3 contains 11 residues. V lost 5 bases and J 8 bases, leaving 9 bases between the germline ends. Germline-derived CDR1 and CDR2 are DFQATT and SNEGSKA (reference sequence). CDR3: CSAQTEEKLFF. In DNA, the CDR3 is TGCAGTGCTCAGACAGAAGAAAAACTGTTTTTT.

The chain combines TRBV20-1 with TRBJ2-3; D gene uncertain. V dropped 6 bases and J dropped 2 bases, with 6 bases sitting between them. CDR1 is DFQATT and CDR2 is SNEGSKA in the germline V gene (reference sequence). The CDR3 totals 11 residues. The CDR3 loop is CSAHSTDTQYF. For the CDR3, the DNA is TGCAGTGCCCACTCCACAGATACGCAGTATTTT.

The rearrangement links TRBV6-5 to TRBJ1-1, with 7 bases aligning to TRBD1. The CDR3 has 16 residues. Trimming removed 5 bases from V and 0 bases from J; junction bases left unmatched: 9. Germline values: CDR1 MNHEY, CDR2 SVGAGI. The CDR3 nucleotides are TGTGCCAGCAGTACAAGACAGGGTAACTTGAACACTGAAGCTTTCTTT. Translated, it gives CASSTRQGNLNTEAFF.

This clonotype was observed a few times. The chain joins TRBV7-2 to TRBJ2-3; no clear D gene. V was cut by 3 bases and J by 3 bases, with 10 bases left in between. The CDR3 consists of 14 residues. From germline, CDR1 is SGHTA and CDR2 FQGNSA. The CDR3 sequence is CASSFVSPTDTQYF. CDR3 DNA: TGTGCCAGCAGCTTCGTGTCCCCTACAGATACGCAGTATTTT.

This clonotype was seen a handful of times. The rearrangement joins TRBV6-5 to TRBJ2-1; D might be TRBD1 (6 bases). The CDR3 consists of 15 residues. The V end lost 0 bases, the J end lost 3 bases, and 9 bases lay between the germline ends. The germline V gene has CDR1 MNHEY and CDR2 SVGAGI. CDR3 coding DNA: TGTGCCAGCAGTTACTCGGCAGGGGTCTACAATGAGCAGTTCTTC. Residues: CASSYSAGVYNEQFF.

This clonotype was picked up a small number of times. The rearrangement links TRBV19 to TRBJ1-1; TRBD1 aligns across 7 bases. This CDR3 contains 15 residues. Germline CDR1 reads LNHDA; CDR2 reads SQIVND (reference sequence). Germline trimming cut 5 bases from V and 7 bases from J; bases unmatched to any gene: 13. For the CDR3, the DNA is TGTGCCAGTAGTCCACCCACGGACAGGAGGAGTGAAGCTTTCTTT. Protein sequence: CASSPPTDRRSEAFF.

In this sample, this clonotype turned up a few times. V and J are TRBV9 and TRBJ1-3; D is undetermined. Germline V gene lookup returns CDR1 SGDLS and CDR2 YYNGEE. V was shortened by 0 bases and J by 4 bases, with 8 bases between the two germline ends. The CDR3 contains 14 residues. The CDR3 nucleotides are TGTGCCAGCAGCGTAGACCCAGCCGGAAACACCATATATTTT. It encodes CASSVDPAGNTIYF.

A few counts support this clonotype. The chain carries TRBV5-1 and TRBJ1-2; TRBD1 is a possible D gene (6 bases). Germline values: CDR1 SGHRS, CDR2 YFSETQ. V was pared by 7 bases and J by 4 bases, with 17 bases between. CDR3 size: 14 residues. In nucleotides, the CDR3 is TGCGCCAGCGCGGTCGACAGGACAGTCTATGGCTACACCTTC. Protein product: CASAVDRTVYGYTF.

This clonotype occurred many times. The chain uses TRBV7-2 and TRBJ2-2; 9 bases are shared with TRBD2. CDR3 length: 17 amino acids. J gave up 4 bases and V 6 bases, and 12 bases lay outside the gene matches. Germline V gene lookup returns CDR1 SGHTA and CDR2 FQGNSA. The CDR3 protein is CASRRGGRDAGTGELFF. The CDR3 nucleotides read TGTGCCAGCAGGCGGGGGGGCAGGGACGCCGGCACCGGGGAGCTGTTTTTT.

The chain combines TRBV15 with TRBJ2-1; D call uncertain. CDR1 LNHNV and CDR2 YYDKDF come from the germline V gene (reference sequence). The CDR3 sequence is 11 residues long. Trimming shortened V by 6 bases and J by 8 bases, and 8 bases separated the two germline ends. CDR3: CATRRTDEQFF. CDR3 in DNA: TGTGCCACCAGGAGGACGGATGAGCAGTTCTTC. The full variable domain, completed using reference TRBV15 and TRBJ2-1, is DAMVIQNPRYQVTQFGKPVTLSCSQTLNHNVMYWYQQKSSQAPKLLFHYYDKDFNNEADTPDNFQSRRPNTSFCFLDIRSPGLGDTAMYLCATRRTDEQFFGPGTRLTVL.

This clonotype appeared many times. The chain carries TRBV15 and TRBJ2-5, with 8 bases that match TRBD2. Germline trimming cut 3 bases from V and 1 base from J; bases unmatched to any gene: 10. The germline gives CDR1 LNHNV, CDR2 YYDKDF (reference sequence). There are 17 residues in the CDR3. The CDR3: CATSRLRAGGRQETQYF. In DNA, the CDR3 is TGTGCCACCAGCAGGCTCCGGGCGGGGGGCCGCCAAGAGACCCAGTACTTC. The whole variable domain, remainder taken from reference TRBV15 and TRBJ2-5, is DAMVIQNPRYQVTQFGKPVTLSCSQTLNHNVMYWYQQKSSQAPKLLFHYYDKDFNNEADTPDNFQSRRPNTSFCFLDIRSPGLGDTAMYLCATSRLRAGGRQETQYFGPGTRLLVL.